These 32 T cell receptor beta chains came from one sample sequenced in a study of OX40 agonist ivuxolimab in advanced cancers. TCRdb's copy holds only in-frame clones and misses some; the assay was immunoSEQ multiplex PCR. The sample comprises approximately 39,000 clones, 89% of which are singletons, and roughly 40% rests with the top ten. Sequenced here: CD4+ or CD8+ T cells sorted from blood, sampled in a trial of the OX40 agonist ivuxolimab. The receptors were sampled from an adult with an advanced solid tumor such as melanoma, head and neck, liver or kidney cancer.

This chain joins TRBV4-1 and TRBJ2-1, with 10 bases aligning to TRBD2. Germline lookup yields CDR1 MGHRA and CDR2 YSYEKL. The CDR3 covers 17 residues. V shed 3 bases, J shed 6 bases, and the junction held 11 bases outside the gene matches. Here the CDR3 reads CASSQPPSSGGRNEQFF. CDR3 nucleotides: TGCGCCAGCAGCCAGCCCCCCTCTAGCGGGGGCCGCAATGAGCAGTTCTTC.

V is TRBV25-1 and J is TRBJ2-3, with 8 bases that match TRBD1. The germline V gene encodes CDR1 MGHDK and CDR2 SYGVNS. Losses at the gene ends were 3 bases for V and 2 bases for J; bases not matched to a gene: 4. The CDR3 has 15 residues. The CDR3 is CASSDSDRDTDTQYF. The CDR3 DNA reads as TGTGCCAGCAGTGACTCGGACAGGGACACAGATACGCAGTATTTT.

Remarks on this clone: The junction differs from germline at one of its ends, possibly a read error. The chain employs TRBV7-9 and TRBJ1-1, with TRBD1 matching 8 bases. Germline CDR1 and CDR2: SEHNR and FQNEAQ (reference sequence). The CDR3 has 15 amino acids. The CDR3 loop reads CASSVAAGGSTEAFF. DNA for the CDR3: TGTGCCAGCAGCGTAGCTGCAGGGGGCAGCACTGAAGCTTTCTTT.

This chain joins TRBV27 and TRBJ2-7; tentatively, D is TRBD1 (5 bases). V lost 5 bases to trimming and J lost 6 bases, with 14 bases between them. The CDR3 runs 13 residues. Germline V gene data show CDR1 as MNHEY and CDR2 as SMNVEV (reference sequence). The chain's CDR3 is CASSPGGAVEQYF. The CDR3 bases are TGTGCCAGCAGTCCCGGTGGGGCGGTCGAGCAGTACTTC.

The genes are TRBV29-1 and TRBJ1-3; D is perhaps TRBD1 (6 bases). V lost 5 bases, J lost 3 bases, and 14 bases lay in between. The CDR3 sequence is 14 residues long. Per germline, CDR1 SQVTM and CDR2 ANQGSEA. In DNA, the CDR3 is TGCAGCGTTAATGTTGGGGGCTTTGGAAACACCATATATTTT. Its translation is CSVNVGGFGNTIYF.

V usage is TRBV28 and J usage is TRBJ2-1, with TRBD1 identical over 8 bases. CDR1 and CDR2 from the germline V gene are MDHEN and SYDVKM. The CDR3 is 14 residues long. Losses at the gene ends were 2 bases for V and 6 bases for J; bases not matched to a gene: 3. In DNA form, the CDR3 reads TGTGCCAGCAGTTTACTCACAGGGGGCAATGAGCAGTTCTTC. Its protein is CASSLLTGGNEQFF.

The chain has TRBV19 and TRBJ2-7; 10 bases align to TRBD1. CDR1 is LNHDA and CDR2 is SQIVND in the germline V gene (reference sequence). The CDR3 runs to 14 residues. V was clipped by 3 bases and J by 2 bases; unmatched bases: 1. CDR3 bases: TGTGCCAGTAGTATGACAGGGGGCGCCTACGAGCAGTACTTC. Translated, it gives CASSMTGGAYEQYF.

The CDR3 DNA sequence: TGCGCCAGCAGCTGGGGAGTTGGACAAGGTAACCACGAGCAGTACTTC. It codes for CASSWGVGQGNHEQYF. V is TRBV5-1 and J is TRBJ2-7, with D perhaps assigned TRBD1 or TRBD2 (5 bases each). V was trimmed by 3 bases and J by 5 bases, leaving 21 bases between them. Per the germline V gene, CDR1 is SGHRS and CDR2 is YFSETQ. This CDR3 is 16 amino acids long.

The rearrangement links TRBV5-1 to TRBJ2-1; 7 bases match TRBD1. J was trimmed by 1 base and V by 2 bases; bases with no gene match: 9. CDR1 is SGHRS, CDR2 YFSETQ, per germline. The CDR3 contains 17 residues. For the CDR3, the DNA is TGCGCCAGCAGCTTAAGGGGACAGCCCGAATCCTACAATGAGCAGTTCTTC. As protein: CASSLRGQPESYNEQFF.

CDR3 amino acids: CASSPDGGGSYNEQFF. The CDR3 DNA follows: TGCGCCAGCAGCCCCGACGGGGGTGGGTCCTACAATGAGCAGTTCTTC. The V gene is TRBV4-3, the J gene TRBJ2-1, with D possibly being TRBD2 (6 bases). Germline values: CDR1 LGHNA, CDR2 YSLEER. This CDR3 comprises 16 residues. The germline V and J ends were trimmed by 4 bases and 1 base, with 14 bases remaining between them.

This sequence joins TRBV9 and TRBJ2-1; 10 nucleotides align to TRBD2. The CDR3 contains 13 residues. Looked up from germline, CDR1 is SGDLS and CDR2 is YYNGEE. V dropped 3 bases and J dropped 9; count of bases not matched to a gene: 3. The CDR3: CASSDRLAGEQFF. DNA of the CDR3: TGTGCCAGCAGCGACCGACTAGCGGGTGAGCAGTTCTTC. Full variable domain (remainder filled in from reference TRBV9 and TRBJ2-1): DSGVTQTPKHLITATGQRVTLRCSPRSGDLSVYWYQQSLDQGLQFLIQYYNGEERAKGNILERFSAQQFPDLHSELNLSSLELGDSALYFCASSDRLAGEQFFGPGTRLTVL.

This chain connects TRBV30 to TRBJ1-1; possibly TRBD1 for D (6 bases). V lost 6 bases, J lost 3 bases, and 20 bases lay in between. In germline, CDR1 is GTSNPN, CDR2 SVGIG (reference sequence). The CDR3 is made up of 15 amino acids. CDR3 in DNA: TGTGCCTGTGGGGGGGGCCGGGAATCGGACACTGAAGCTTTCTTT. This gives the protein CACGGGRESDTEAFF.

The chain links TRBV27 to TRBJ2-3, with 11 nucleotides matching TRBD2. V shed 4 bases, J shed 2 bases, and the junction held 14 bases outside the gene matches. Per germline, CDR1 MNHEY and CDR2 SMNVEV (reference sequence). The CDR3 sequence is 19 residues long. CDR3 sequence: CASSSNPPRLAGYTDTQYF. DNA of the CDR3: TGTGCCAGCAGTTCCAACCCCCCCCGACTAGCGGGATACACAGATACGCAGTATTTT.

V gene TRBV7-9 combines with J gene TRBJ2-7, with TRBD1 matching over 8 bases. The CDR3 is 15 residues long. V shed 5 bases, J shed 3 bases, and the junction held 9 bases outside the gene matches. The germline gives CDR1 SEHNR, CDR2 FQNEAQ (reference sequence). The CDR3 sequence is CASSERTGTLYEQYF. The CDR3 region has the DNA TGTGCCAGCAGCGAGCGGACAGGGACACTCTACGAGCAGTACTTC.

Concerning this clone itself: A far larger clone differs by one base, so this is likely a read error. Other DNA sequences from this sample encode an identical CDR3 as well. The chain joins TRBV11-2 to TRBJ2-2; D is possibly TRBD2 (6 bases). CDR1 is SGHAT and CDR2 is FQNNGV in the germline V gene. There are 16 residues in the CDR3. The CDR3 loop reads CASSQEGGANTGELFF. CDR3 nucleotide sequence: TGCGCCAGCAGCCAAGAGGGCGGGGCGAACACCGGGGAGCTGTTTTTT.

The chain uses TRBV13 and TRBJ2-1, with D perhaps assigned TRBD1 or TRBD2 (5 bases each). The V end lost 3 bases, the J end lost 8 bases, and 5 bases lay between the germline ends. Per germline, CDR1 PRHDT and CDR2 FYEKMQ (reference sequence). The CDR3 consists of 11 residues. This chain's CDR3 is CASSLGDEQFF. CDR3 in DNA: TGTGCCAGCAGCTTGGGGGATGAGCAGTTCTTC.

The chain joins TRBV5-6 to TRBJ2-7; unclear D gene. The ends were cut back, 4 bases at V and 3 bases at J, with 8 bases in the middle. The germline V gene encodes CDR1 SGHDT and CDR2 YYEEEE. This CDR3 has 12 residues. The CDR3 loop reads CASSALGYEQYF. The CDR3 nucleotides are TGTGCCAGCAGCGCCCTTGGCTACGAGCAGTACTTC. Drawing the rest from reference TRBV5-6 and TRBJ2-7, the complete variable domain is DAGVTQSPTHLIKTRGQQVTLRCSPKSGHDTVSWYQQALGQGPQFIFQYYEEEERQRGNFPDRFSGHQFPNYSSELNVNALLLGDSALYLCASSALGYEQYFGPGTRLTVT.

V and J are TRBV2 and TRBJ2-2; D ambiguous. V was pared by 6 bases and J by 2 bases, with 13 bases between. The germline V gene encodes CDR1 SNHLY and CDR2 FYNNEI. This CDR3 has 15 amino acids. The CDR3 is CASSARPENTGELFF. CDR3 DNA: TGTGCCAGCAGCGCCCGACCGGAAAACACCGGGGAGCTGTTTTTT.

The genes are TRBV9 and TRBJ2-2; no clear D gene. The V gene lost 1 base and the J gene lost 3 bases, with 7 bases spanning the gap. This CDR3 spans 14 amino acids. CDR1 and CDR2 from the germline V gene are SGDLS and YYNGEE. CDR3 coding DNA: TGTGCCAGCAGCGTACACGGGTACACCGGGGAGCTGTTTTTT. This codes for CASSVHGYTGELFF.

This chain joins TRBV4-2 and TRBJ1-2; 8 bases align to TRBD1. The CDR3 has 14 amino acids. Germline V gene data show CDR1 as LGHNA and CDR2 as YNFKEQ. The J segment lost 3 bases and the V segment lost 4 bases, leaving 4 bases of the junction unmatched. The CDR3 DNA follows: TGTGCCAGCAGCCCGACAGGGGCGGACTATGGCTACACCTTC. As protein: CASSPTGADYGYTF.

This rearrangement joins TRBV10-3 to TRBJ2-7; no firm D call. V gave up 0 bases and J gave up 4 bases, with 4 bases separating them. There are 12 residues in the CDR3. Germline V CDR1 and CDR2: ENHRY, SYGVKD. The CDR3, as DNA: TGTGCCATCAGTGAGTCAGGGTACGAGCAGTACTTC. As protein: CAISESGYEQYF.

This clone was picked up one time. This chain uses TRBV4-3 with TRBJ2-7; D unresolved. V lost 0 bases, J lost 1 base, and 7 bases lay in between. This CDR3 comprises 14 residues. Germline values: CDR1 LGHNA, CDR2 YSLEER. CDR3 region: CASSQDRLSYEQYF. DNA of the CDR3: TGCGCCAGCAGCCAAGATAGGCTGTCCTACGAGCAGTACTTC.

The CDR3 DNA sequence: TGTGCCAGCAGTTACTCCCTGGGGTTAGAGACCCAGTACTTC. Residues: CASSYSLGLETQYF. The V call is TRBV6-5, the J call TRBJ2-5; D not resolved. Trimming shortened V by 0 bases and J by 4 bases, and 9 bases separated the two germline ends. The V gene's germline CDR1 is MNHEY and CDR2 SVGAGI. This CDR3 region has 14 residues.

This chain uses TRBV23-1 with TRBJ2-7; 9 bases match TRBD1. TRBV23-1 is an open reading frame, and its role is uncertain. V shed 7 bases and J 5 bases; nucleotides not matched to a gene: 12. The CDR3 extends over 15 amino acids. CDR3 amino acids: CASILWDRDINEQYF. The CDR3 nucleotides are TGCGCCAGCATCCTTTGGGACAGGGATATTAACGAGCAGTACTTC.

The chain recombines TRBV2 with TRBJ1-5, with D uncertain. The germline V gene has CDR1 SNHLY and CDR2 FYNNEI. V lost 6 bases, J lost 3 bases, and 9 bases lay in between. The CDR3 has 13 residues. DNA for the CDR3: TGTGCCAGCAGGCCGGACCCCAATCAGCCCCAGCATTTT. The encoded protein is CASRPDPNQPQHF.

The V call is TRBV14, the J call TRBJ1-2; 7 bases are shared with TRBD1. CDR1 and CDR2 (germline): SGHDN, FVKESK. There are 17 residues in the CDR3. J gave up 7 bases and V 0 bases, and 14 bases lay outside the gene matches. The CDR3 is CASSQDPPGGMVGGYTF. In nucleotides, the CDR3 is TGTGCCAGCAGCCAAGATCCGCCAGGGGGAATGGTCGGTGGCTACACCTTC.

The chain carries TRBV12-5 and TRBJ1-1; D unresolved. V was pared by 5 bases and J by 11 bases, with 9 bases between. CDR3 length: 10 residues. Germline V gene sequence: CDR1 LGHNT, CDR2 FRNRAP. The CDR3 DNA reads TGTGCTAGTGGTGGGGAGAGGGCTTTCTTT. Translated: CASGGERAFF.

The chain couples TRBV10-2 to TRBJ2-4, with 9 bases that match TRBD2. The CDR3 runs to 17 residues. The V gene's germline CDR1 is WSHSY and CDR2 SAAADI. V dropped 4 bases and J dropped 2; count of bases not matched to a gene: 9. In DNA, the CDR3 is TGCGCCAGCAGTGCAGCGGGGGGACCCCTTACCAAAAACATTCAGTACTTC. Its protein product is CASSAAGGPLTKNIQYF.

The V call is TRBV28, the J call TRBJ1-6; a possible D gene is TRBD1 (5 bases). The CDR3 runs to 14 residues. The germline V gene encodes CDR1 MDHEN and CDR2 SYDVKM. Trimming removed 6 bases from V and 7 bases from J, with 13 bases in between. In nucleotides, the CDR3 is TGTGCCAGCAGCCCCGACAGTGTCAATTCACCCCTCCACTTT. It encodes CASSPDSVNSPLHF.

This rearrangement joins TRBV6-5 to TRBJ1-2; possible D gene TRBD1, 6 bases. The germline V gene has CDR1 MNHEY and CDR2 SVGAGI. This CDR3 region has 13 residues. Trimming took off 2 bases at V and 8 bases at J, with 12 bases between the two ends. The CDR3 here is CASSYEEGHGYTF. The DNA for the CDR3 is TGTGCCAGCAGTTACGAGGAGGGACACGGCTACACCTTC.

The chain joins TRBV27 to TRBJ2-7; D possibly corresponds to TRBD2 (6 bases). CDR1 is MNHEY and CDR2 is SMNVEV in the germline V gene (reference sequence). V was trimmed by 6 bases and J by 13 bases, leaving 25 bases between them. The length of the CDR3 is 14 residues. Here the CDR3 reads CASRQSPSGGVCYF. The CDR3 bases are TGTGCCAGCAGACAAAGTCCGTCAGGAGGGGTCTGTTACTTC.

The DNA of the CDR3 is TGTGCCAGCAGTTACTCCTTAATAGGGTACGAGCAGTACTTC. It encodes CASSYSLIGYEQYF. The J gene is TRBJ2-7, the V gene TRBV6-5; D is uncertain. CDR1 is MNHEY, CDR2 SVGAGI, per germline. Trimming removed 0 bases at V and 4 bases at J, with 10 bases between. This CDR3 region has 14 residues.